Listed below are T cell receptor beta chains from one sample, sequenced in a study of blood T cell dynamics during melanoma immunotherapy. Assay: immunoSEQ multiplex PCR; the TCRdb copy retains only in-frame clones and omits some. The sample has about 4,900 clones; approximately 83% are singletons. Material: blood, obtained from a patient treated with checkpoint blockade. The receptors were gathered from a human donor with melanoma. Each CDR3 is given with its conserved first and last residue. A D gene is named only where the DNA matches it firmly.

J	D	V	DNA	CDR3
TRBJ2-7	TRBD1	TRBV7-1	TGTGCCAGCAGAATCGGGGGACAGGGATACTCCTACGAGCAGTACTTC	CASRIGGQGYSYEQYF
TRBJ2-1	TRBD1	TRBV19	TGTGCCAGTAGTAAGGACAGGGATGAGCAGTTCTTC	CASSKDRDEQFF
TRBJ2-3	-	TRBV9	TGTGCCAGCACTGGAAGAATCACGACAGATACGCAGTATTTT	CASTGRITTDTQYF
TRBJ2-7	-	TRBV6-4	TGTGCCAGCAGTGACTCGGGCCACGACTACGAGCAGTACTTC	CASSDSGHDYEQYF
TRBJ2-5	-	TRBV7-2	TGTGCCAGCAGCAGAACCCGGGCCGGAAAAGGGACCCAGTACTTC	CASSRTRAGKGTQYF
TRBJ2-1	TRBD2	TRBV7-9	TGTGCCAGCAGCTTAGAGGTAGCGGGAGGCTATTTCTTC	CASSLEVAGGYFF
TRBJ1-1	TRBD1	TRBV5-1	TGCGCCAGCAGCTTATCCACTTGGGCAGGGGGTATTGATGAAGCTTTCTTT	CASSLSTWAGGIDEAFF
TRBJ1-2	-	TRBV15	TGTGCCACCAGCAGAGTTGCCAGCGGGAAGTATGGCTACACCTTC	CATSRVASGKYGYTF
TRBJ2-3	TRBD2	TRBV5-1	TGCGCCAGCAGCTTGGCCCTGGCGGGAGTGTCGACAGATACGCAGTATTTT	CASSLALAGVSTDTQYF
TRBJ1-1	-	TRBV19	TGTGCCAGTAGTTACCCAGGGGCAACGGGTGAAGCTTTCTTT	CASSYPGATGEAFF
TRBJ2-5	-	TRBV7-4	TGTGCCAGCAGCTTTTACGGCCCGACGGCGCAAGAGACCCAGTACTTC	CASSFYGPTAQETQYF
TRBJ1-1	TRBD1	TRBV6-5	TGTGCCAGCAGTTACCGGACAGGGGCGAACACTGAAGCTTTCTTT	CASSYRTGANTEAFF
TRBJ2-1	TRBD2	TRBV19	TGTGCCAGTAACCCGGGGGGACCCTACAATGAGCAGTTCTTC	CASNPGGPYNEQFF
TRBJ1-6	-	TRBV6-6	TGTGCCAGCAGTTACTCGTGGGACACACCGCCACCCCTCCACTTT	CASSYSWDTPPPLHF